This TCR beta chain derives from a study of identical twins (TCRdb year 2016). About the study as a whole: TCR alpha and beta repertoires from monozygotic twins, unrelated adults of various ages and cord blood were deep-sequenced to test whether fetal clonotypes persist. Replicate twin experiments were performed at different times using different library preparation protocols to rule out contamination. The paper's findings and limits, for the study overall: Invariant T cells such as MAIT and iNKT could partly confound zero-insertion analyses, although diverse VJ usage argued against such confounding for most clonotypes. Fewer insertions were carried by abundant cord blood beta clonotypes; a weaker similar trend was observed in young adult naive repertoires, while no such trend was observed in memory repertoires. Compared with coincidental sharing between unrelated individuals, out-of-frame TCR alpha sequences shared between twins had an excess of sequences with low generation probability. Excess twin sharing in beta out-of-frame sequences was weaker because fewer shared sequences lowered the signal-to-noise ratio. Because the same donors could not be followed over many years, the conclusions depended on cross-sectional statistical analysis. Recombination models systematically underestimated out-of-frame TCR alpha sharing in monozygotic twins but agreed with sharing between unrelated individuals.

The CDR3 starts with the cysteine, ends with the phenylalanine, and has 14 residues. The read is trimmed to its CDR3 DNA, 42 bases read in frame from base 1. V was cut back by 4 bases and J by 1 base, leaving a gap of 10 bases between them. CDR1 and CDR2 (SGHTS, YDEGEE) derive from the germline V gene. Libraries were constructed by 5' RACE. Reads for this sample came from an Illumina HiSeq 2000. A universal primer binding site was added through template switching, and the final cDNA carried a unique molecular identifier so that TCR cDNA molecules could be counted accurately. First-strand cDNA for TCR alpha and beta chains was synthesized from specific primers in the conserved constant-segment region. To control for contamination, each cDNA library was double barcoded with a SMART-Mk sample barcode plus Illumina barcodes. Two successive PCR steps introduced TruSeq adapter sequences along with Illumina sample barcodes. The Illumina HiSeq platform was used with custom primers to sequence TCR alpha and beta cDNA libraries. Regarding the original processing steps: MiGEC was used to process raw reads and extract unique molecular identifiers, and MiXCR was used to find CDR3 positions. Recombination models were inferred per individual with the repgenHMM and IGoR tools using an EM algorithm. Shared clonotypes were analyzed with the tcR package in R, and sharing was normalized by the product of cloneset sizes. To study raw recombination free of thymic and clonal selection effects, out-of-frame nonproductive sequences were analyzed. TCRdb reprocessing: public reads trimmed at Q25 with fastp, clones called with MiXCR, in-frame beta chains kept. Each CDR3 protein gets just one entry, which takes the most common genes and DNA from the rows behind it. In this record, the V and J calls reflect TCRdb's handling and not the investigators' own analysis. In this sample the table shows roughly 1.6 million distinct CDR3 sequences, less than 35% of which occur a single time. 0.25% to 0.3% of the sample is held by the ten biggest clonotypes.

Only healthy Caucasian donors were included. Note on this clonotype: Its antigen is not yet known. Nothing much larger sits one base from this clone, and base qualities are not available.

The sequenced material came from cord blood. The sequence was collected from a newborn girl in good health. The rearranged segments are TRBV5-8 and TRBJ2-3; TRBD2 could be the D gene, as 5 bases match. This receptor carries the CDR3 CASSPMRGTDTQYF. At the DNA level, the sequence is TGTGCCAGCAGCCCCATGCGGGGCACAGATACGCAGTATTTT.